This is a list of T cell receptor beta chains from one sample in a study of beta chain features in type 1 diabetes. Sequencing was performed with immunoSEQ multiplex PCR; in TCRdb, only in-frame clones are kept and a portion is missing. The sample consists of about 740,000 clones, roughly 12% of them appearing once. The sample taken for sequencing was naive CD4+ T cells from blood. These receptors were collected from a man aged 18 to 29 with type 1 diabetes. CDR3s include the opening cysteine and the closing phenylalanine or tryptophan. A D gene is named only where the DNA matches it firmly. The size of a clone is reported for some rows only, either as once, few or many, or as a class for expanded clones.

TRBJ2-6 | . | . | TRBV6-4 | CATLTGANVLTF | TGTGCCACCTTGACTGGGGCCAACGTCCTGACTTTC
TRBJ2-3 | TRBD1 | . | TRBV11-2 | CASSLLIGTGGVDTQYF | TGTGCCAGCAGCTTGTTAATAGGGACAGGGGGGGTAGATACGCAGTATTTT
TRBJ2-7 | TRBD2 | . | TRBV27 | CASRRLADSYEQYF | TGTGCCAGCAGGAGACTAGCGGACTCCTACGAGCAGTACTTC
TRBJ1-1 | . | . | TRBV6-5 | CASSYSRRNTEAFF | TGTGCCAGCAGTTACTCGCGGCGGAACACTGAAGCTTTCTTT
TRBJ2-2 | TRBD2 | few | TRBV28 | CASSLSGGSTGELFF | TGTGCCAGCAGTTTAAGCGGGGGGTCCACCGGGGAGCTGTTTTTT
TRBJ1-5 | . | . | TRBV30 | CAWRPGENQPQHF | TGTGCCTGGCGACCGGGGGAAAATCAGCCCCAGCATTTT
TRBJ1-6 | TRBD1 | few | TRBV25-1 | CASSGSLGQTNSPLHF | TGTGCCAGCAGTGGTTCCCTGGGACAGACTAATTCACCCCTCCACTTT
TRBJ1-1 | . | few | TRBV19 | CATRWVVDTEAFF | TGTGCCACCCGCTGGGTTGTAGACACTGAAGCTTTCTTT
TRBJ2-2 | TRBD1 | few | TRBV28 | CASIVGQGNTGELFF | TGTGCCAGCATCGTGGGACAGGGTAACACCGGGGAGCTGTTTTTT
TRBJ2-1 | . | . | TRBV5-1 | CASNPRGGGSYNEQFF | TGCGCCAGCAACCCGAGGGGCGGCGGCTCCTACAATGAGCAGTTCTTC
TRBJ1-5 | TRBD1 | few | TRBV18 | CASSIGGLLNQPQHF | TGTGCCAGCTCAATAGGGGGCCTCCTTAATCAGCCCCAGCATTTT
TRBJ1-2 | . | . | TRBV5-6 | CASSSKGSLYGYTF | TGTGCCAGCAGCTCTAAAGGCAGTCTCTATGGCTACACCTTC